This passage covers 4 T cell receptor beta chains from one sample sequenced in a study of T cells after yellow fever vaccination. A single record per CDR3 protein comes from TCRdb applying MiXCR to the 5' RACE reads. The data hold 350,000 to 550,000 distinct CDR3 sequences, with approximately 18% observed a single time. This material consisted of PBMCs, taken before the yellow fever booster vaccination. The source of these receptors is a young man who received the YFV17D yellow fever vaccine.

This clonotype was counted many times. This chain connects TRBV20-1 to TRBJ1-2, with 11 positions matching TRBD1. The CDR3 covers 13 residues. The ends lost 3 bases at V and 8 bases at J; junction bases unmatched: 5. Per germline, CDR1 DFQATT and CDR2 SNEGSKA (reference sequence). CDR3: CSARDRGPWGYTF. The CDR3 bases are TGCAGTGCTAGGGACAGGGGGCCCTGGGGCTACACCTTC.

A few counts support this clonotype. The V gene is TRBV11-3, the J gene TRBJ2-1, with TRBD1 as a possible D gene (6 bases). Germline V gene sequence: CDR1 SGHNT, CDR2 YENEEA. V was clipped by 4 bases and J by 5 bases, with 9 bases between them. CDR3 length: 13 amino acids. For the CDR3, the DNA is TGTGCCAGCAGCTCCCAGGGGAACAATGAGCAGTTCTTC. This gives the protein CASSSQGNNEQFF.

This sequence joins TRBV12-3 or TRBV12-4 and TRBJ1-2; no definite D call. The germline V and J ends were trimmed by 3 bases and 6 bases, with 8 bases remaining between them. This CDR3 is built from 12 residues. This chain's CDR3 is CASSFWENGYTF. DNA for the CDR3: TGTGCCAGCAGTTTTTGGGAGAATGGCTACACCTTC.

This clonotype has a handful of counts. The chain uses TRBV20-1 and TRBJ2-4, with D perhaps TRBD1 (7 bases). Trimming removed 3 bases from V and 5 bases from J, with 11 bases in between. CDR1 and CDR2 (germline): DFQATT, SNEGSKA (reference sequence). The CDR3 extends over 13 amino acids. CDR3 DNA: TGCAGTGCTAGCCCAGGGGGGCAAAACATTCAGTACTTC. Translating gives CSASPGGQNIQYF.